This T cell receptor (beta chain) was documented in a study of cytomegalovirus exposure and HLA in healthy donors. Amplification used 60 Vbeta primers and 13 Jbeta primers. Assay: immunoSEQ multiplex PCR; the TCRdb copy retains only in-frame clones and omits some. The sample holds roughly 100,000 clones, over 70% seen once. This clone was detected only once. CDR3 length: 12 amino acids. Germline V gene sequence: CDR1 SEHNR, CDR2 FQNEAQ (reference sequence). Between the trimmed V and J ends, which lost 1 base and 7 bases, there was a span of 5 bases. This TCR derives from a male donor in good health and CMV-seronegative. Sequencing was carried out using PBMCs. This sequence joins TRBV7-9 and TRBJ2-1; the D gene is possibly TRBD1 (5 bases). This chain's CDR3 is CASSLEGNEQFF. CDR3 in DNA: TGTGCCAGCAGCTTAGAGGGGAATGAGCAGTTCTTC.